These 5 T cell receptor beta chains share one sample of origin, sequenced in a study of Ad26.COV2.S vaccination and SARS-CoV-2 variants. Here immunoSEQ multiplex PCR was the method, and the copy in TCRdb shows in-frame clones only, minus some. Here the sample spans some 320,000 clones, 86% being singletons. The treatment here: about 20 received Ad26.COV2.S at low or high dose, single or two shots; about 5 received placebo; per-sample allocation not given. Sampling took place 63 days after the first vaccine or placebo injection. The sample consisted of peripheral blood, taken in a trial of Ad26.COV2.S vaccine versus placebo. These receptors were collected from a person between 18 and 65 years old who received the Ad26.COV2.S COVID-19 vaccine or a placebo.

This chain joins TRBV5-4 and TRBJ1-1; 7 nucleotides line up with TRBD1. Trimming cost V 4 bases and J 4 bases; bases outside gene matches: 10. The CDR3 consists of 15 residues. Per the germline V gene, CDR1 is SGHNT and CDR2 is YYREEE (reference sequence). The chain's CDR3 is CASSIQQGLATEAFF. The CDR3, as DNA: TGTGCCAGCAGCATCCAACAGGGGTTGGCCACTGAAGCTTTCTTT.

The CDR3 DNA sequence: TGCGCCAGCAGCTTGGCGGGGGGTACGGATGGCTACACCTTC. It specifies CASSLAGGTDGYTF. The chain employs TRBV5-1 and TRBJ1-2; D may be TRBD1 (5 bases). V was pared by 0 bases and J by 6 bases, with 12 bases between. The CDR3 is made up of 14 amino acids. The V gene's germline CDR1 is SGHRS and CDR2 YFSETQ.

The CDR3 region has the DNA TGTGCCAGCAGACAGGGTGAGAAAACGGGTGAAGCTTTCTTT. Protein sequence: CASRQGEKTGEAFF. The V and J genes are TRBV3-1 (or the pseudogene TRBV3-2) and TRBJ1-1, with D possibly being TRBD1 (6 bases). This CDR3 comprises 14 residues. Between the trimmed V and J ends, which lost 6 bases and 7 bases, there was a span of 18 bases. Germline loops: CDR1 LGHDT, CDR2 YNNKEL (reference sequence).

V is TRBV4-2 and J is TRBJ1-5; no clear D. The germline CDR1 and CDR2 sequences are LGHNA and YNFKEQ. The germline V and J ends were trimmed by 1 base and 0 bases, with 7 bases remaining between them. This CDR3 is 15 amino acids long. CDR3 region: CASSQVSNSNQPQHF. CDR3 DNA sequence: TGTGCCAGCAGCCAAGTTAGTAATAGCAATCAGCCCCAGCATTTT.

DNA of the CDR3: TGTGCCAGTAGTATTAGGGGACGGACTCGCATGAACACTGAAGCTTTCTTT. Translated: CASSIRGRTRMNTEAFF. The J gene is TRBJ1-1, the V gene TRBV19, with D possibly matching TRBD1 (5 bases). In germline, CDR1 is LNHDA, CDR2 SQIVND (reference sequence). The V and J ends lost 3 bases and 0 bases respectively, with 17 bases between them. The CDR3 contains 17 residues.